This record covers a single T cell receptor beta chain. The sample comes from a study of response to subunit inactivated influenza vaccine. Trimming removed 4 bases from V and 7 bases from J; junction bases left unmatched: 3. CDR1 and CDR2 from the germline V gene are MNHEY and SVGAGI. The CDR3 spans 12 residues. TCRdb passed the RT-PCR reads through MiXCR, listing each CDR3 protein once. The table includes roughly 620,000 distinct CDR3 sequences, 11% detected once. The sample was also reused in another study, on T cells expressing NK-cell markers. That report notes: With UMIs, 5'RACE template switching was used to make TCR beta cDNA.

The receptor comes from a man aged 50-59 years who received an inactivated influenza vaccine. The sequencing used PBMCs from blood, collected on the day of vaccination. The chain uses TRBV6-5 and TRBJ2-7; 8 bases are shared with TRBD2. The DNA of the CDR3 is TGTGCCAGCAGTTCCGGCGGGGGGGAGCAGTACTTC. This gives the protein CASSSGGGEQYF.